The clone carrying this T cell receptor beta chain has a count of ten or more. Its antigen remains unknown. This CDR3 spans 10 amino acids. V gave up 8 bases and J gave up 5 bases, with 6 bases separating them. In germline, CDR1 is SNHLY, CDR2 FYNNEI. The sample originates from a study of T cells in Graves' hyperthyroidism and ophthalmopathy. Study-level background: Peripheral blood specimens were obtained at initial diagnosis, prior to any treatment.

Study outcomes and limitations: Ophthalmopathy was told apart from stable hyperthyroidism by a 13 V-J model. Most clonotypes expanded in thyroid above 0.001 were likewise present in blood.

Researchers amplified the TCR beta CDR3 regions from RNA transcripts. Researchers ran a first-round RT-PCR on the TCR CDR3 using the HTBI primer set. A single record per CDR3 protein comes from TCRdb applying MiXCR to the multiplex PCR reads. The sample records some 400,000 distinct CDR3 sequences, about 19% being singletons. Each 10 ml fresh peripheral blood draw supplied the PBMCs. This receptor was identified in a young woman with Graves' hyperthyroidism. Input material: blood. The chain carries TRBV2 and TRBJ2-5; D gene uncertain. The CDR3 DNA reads TGTGCCAGCGGCCGGGAGACCCAGTACTTC. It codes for CASGRETQYF.